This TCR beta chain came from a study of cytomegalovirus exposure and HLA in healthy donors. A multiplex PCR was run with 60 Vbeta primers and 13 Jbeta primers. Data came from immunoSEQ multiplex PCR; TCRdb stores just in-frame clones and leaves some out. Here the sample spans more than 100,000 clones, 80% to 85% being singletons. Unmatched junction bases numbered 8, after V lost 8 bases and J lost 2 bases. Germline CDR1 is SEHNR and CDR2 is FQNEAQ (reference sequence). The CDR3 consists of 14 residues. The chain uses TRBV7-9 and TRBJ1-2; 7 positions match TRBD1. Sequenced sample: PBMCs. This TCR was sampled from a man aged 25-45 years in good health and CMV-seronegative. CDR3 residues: CASSPTGENYGYTF. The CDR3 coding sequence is TGTGCCAGCTCTCCCACAGGGGAAAACTATGGCTACACCTTC.